This TCR beta chain is drawn from a study of blood T cell repertoires in COVID-19. Study overall: Collection of acute and convalescent COVID-19 samples took place in the United States, Italy and Spain. Nucleic acid was either cDNA or gDNA, and it came from T cells, B-cell-depleted T cells, or PBMCs.

The CDR3 is 21 amino acids. The J segment lost 0 bases and the V segment lost 2 bases, leaving 13 bases of the junction unmatched. Germline CDR1 reads ENHRY; CDR2 reads SYGVKD. In the study's own analysis: Amplified reference gene primers provided the basis for estimating nucleated cell counts. Assay used: immunoSEQ multiplex PCR; TCRdb lists only in-frame clones, some missing. D and trimming were read from the DNA, whereas the V and J calls and clone size are those reported in that table. The sample contains 200,000 to 250,000 clones, about 85% of which appear only once. V is TRBV10-3 and J is TRBJ2-1; TRBD2 aligns across 13 bases. This TCR derives from a woman at least 80 years old with active or convalescent COVID-19. Sequenced input: peripheral blood. The CDR3 protein is CAISEPTGTSGTPGSYNEQFF. Written as DNA, the CDR3 is TGTGCCATCAGTGAGCCCACCGGGACTAGCGGGACCCCAGGCTCCTACAATGAGCAGTTCTTC.